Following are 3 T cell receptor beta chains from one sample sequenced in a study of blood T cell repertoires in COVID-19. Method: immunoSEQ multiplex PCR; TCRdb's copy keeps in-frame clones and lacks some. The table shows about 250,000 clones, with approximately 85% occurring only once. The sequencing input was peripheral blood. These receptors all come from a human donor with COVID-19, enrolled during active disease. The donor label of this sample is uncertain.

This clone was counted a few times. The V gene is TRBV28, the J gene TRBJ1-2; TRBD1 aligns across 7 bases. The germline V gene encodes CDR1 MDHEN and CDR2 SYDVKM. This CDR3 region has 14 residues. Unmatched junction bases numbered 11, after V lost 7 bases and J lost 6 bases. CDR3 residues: CASTTPTRGDGYTF. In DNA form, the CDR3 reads TGTGCCAGCACCACGCCGACCAGGGGGGATGGCTACACCTTC.

This CDR3 reads CASSLRWGTGNGNQPQHF. The CDR3 bases are TGTGCCAGCAGTTTGAGGTGGGGGACAGGGAACGGCAATCAGCCCCAGCATTTT. This chain links TRBV27 with TRBJ1-5; 9 bases align to TRBD1. Germline assignment: CDR1 MNHEY and CDR2 SMNVEV (reference sequence). The CDR3 totals 18 residues. V was pared by 3 bases and J by 2 bases, with 11 bases of the junction left unmatched.

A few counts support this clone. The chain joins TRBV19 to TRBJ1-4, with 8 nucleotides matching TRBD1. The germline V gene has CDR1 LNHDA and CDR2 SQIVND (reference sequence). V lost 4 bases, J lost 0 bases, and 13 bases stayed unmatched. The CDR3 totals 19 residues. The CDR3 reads CASSTRIGQGVATNEKLFF. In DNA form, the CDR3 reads TGTGCCAGTAGTACCAGAATCGGACAGGGAGTCGCAACTAATGAAAAACTGTTTTTT.